The present TCR beta chain was sequenced within a study of PD-1 blockade in classical Hodgkin lymphoma. Libraries were prepared by immunoSEQ multiplex PCR; TCRdb keeps only in-frame clonotypes and omits some of them. Here the sample spans 65,000 to 95,000 clones, roughly 90% being singletons. Exposure to brentuximab vedotin varied, and each patient had relapsed following autologous stem cell transplantation. The CDR3 loop spans 15 amino acids. Germline values: CDR1 LNHDA, CDR2 SQIVND (reference sequence). V shed 0 bases and J shed 6 bases, with 14 bases lying between them. The sequencing used peripheral blood mononuclear cells (PBMCs), collected at baseline. This TCR derives from a human donor with classical Hodgkin lymphoma. The rearrangement uses TRBV19 and TRBJ1-1; no clear D gene. CDR3 sequence: CASSIDHPFGPEAFF. The CDR3 region has the DNA TGTGCCAGTAGTATAGACCACCCCTTCGGACCTGAAGCTTTCTTT.